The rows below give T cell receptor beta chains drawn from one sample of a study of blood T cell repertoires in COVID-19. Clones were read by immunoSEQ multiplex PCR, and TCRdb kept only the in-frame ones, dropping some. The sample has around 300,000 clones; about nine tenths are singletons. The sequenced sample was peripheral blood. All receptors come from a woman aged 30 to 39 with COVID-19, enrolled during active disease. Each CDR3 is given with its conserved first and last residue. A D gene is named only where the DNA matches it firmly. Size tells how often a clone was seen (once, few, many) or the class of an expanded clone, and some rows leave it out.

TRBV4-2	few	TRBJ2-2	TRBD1	TGTGCCAGCAGCCATGGGGACAGGGAGGGCACCGGGGAGCTGTTTTTT	CASSHGDREGTGELFF
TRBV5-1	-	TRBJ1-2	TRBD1	TGCGCCAGCAGCTCGACAGGGACCGGGGCTAACTATGGCTACACCTTC	CASSSTGTGANYGYTF
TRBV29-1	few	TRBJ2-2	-	TGCAGCGCCTTGACAGGAAACACCGGGGAGCTGTTTTTT	CSALTGNTGELFF
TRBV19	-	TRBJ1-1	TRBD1	TGTGCCAGTAGCAAGACAGGGTTCCTGAGCACTGAAGCTTTCTTT	CASSKTGFLSTEAFF
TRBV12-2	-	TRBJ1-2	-	TGTGCAAGTCGCGTCCGACAGGGAAACTATGGCTACACCTTC	CASRVRQGNYGYTF
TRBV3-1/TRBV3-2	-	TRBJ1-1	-	TGTGCCAGCAGCCAAGGGACCTCAGGGGCCATGAACACTGAAGCTTTCTTT	CASSQGTSGAMNTEAFF
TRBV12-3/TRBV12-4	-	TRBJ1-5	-	TGTGCCAGCAGTTTGTGGGCTACGCCCCAGCATTTT	CASSLWATPQHF
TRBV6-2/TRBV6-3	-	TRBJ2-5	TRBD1	TGTGCCAGCAGTCTATGGGACAGAGAGACCCAGTACTTC	CASSLWDRETQYF
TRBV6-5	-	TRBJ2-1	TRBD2	TGTGCCAGCAGTTCCGTTACTAGCGGGGGGGCAAATGAGCAGTTCTTC	CASSSVTSGGANEQFF
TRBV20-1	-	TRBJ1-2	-	TGCAGTGCTACCTCCCCGGGTGGCTACACCTTC	CSATSPGGYTF
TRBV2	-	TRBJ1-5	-	TGTGCCAGCGGGGGGGACAATCAGCCCCAGCATTTT	CASGGDNQPQHF
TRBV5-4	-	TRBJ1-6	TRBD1	TGTGCCAGCAGCCCGGGACAGCCGGCTTCACCCCTCCACTTT	CASSPGQPASPLHF
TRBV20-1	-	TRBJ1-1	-	TGCAGTGCTAGTCGCGGGGGTACGATGAACACTGAAGCTTTCTTT	CSASRGGTMNTEAFF
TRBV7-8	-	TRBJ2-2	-	TGTGCCAGCAGCTTAGCCTACACCGGGGAGCTGTTTTTT	CASSLAYTGELFF
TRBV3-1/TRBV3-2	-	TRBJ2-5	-	TGTGCCAGCAGCCAAGTTTCGTTGTCTCAGACCCAGTACTTC	CASSQVSLSQTQYF
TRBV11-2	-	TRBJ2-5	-	TGTGCCAGCAGCTTAATCCGGGGAGAGACCCAGTACTTC	CASSLIRGETQYF
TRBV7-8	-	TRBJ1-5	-	TGTGCCAGCAGCCCCCCGGGGCAGCCCCAGCATTTT	CASSPPGQPQHF
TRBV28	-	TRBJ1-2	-	TGTGCCAGCAGTTTAGCGGTTTTAGGTGGCTACACCTTC	CASSLAVLGGYTF
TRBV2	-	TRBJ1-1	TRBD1	TGTGCCAGCAGCCTGGACAGGGTCGTGACTGAAGCTTTCTTT	CASSLDRVVTEAFF
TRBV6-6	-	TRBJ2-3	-	TGTGCCAGCAGCGACAGGGAGGCCGGGGCGTATACGCAGTATTTT	CASSDREAGAYTQYF
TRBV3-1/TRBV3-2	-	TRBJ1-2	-	TGTGCCAGCAGCCAAGTACAGGCGGCTAACTATGGCTACACCTTC	CASSQVQAANYGYTF
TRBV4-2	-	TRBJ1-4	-	TGTGCCAGCAGCCGTTCGGCCCAGGCGCCGCAAAAACTGTTTTTT	CASSRSAQAPQKLFF
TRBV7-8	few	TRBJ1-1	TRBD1	TGTGCCAGCAGCTGGGACAGAAACACTGAAGCTTTCTTT	CASSWDRNTEAFF
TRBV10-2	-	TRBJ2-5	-	TGCGCCAGCAGTGAGTGGGCAGGGGCCCAAGAGACCCAGTACTTC	CASSEWAGAQETQYF
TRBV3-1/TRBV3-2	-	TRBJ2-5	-	TGTGCCAGCAGCCAAGGAGGGCAAGAGACCCAGTACTTC	CASSQGGQETQYF
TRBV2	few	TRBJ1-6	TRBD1	TGTGCCAGCAGTGCCACCGGGACAGGGAATTCACCCCTCCACTTT	CASSATGTGNSPLHF
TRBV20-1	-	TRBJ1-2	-	TGCAGTGCTAGTAAGTCAGCAGGGGAGTATGGCTACACCTTC	CSASKSAGEYGYTF
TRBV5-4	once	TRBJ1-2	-	TGTGCCAGCAGCCCGTGGCGGGCAGCTAACTATGGCTACACCTTC	CASSPWRAANYGYTF
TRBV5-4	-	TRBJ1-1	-	TGTGCCAGCAGCTTGTTTGGGGGGAAGAACACTGAAGCTTTCTTT	CASSLFGGKNTEAFF
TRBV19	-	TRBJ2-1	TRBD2	TGTGCCAGTAGTATAGATAGCGGGGGGCCTTTAGATGAGCAGTTCTTC	CASSIDSGGPLDEQFF
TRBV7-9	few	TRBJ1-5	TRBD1	TGTGCCAGCAGCGAAAGACAGGGGAACAATCAGCCCCAGCATTTT	CASSERQGNNQPQHF
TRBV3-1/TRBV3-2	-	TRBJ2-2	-	TGTGCCAGCAGCACTCTTTGGGGGGCCGGGGAGCTGTTTTTT	CASSTLWGAGELFF
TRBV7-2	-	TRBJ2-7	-	TGTGCCAGCAGCTCAGGGAATTCCGTCTACGAGCAGTACTTC	CASSSGNSVYEQYF
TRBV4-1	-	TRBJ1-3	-	TGCGCCAGCAGCCAAGATAGCCGGGATGGCACCATATATTTT	CASSQDSRDGTIYF
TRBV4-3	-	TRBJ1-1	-	TGCGCCAGCAGCCAAAAGCTGGGCAGGGTCTTAATGAACACTGAAGCTTTCTTT	CASSQKLGRVLMNTEAFF